Listed below are T cell receptor beta chains from one sample, sequenced in a study of T cells in Graves' hyperthyroidism and ophthalmopathy. TCRdb reprocessed the multiplex PCR reads with MiXCR, giving one entry per CDR3 protein. The repertoire holds some 370,000 distinct CDR3 sequences, over 12% seen once, with around 27% in the top ten. Sequencing was performed on blood. These receptor sequences come from a man aged 45-60 years with Graves' ophthalmopathy. The CDR3 runs from the conserved cysteine through the conserved F or W. A D gene is named only where the DNA matches it firmly. Size tells how often a clone was seen (once, few, many) or the class of an expanded clone, and some rows leave it out.

CSARDPRTTETQYF | TGCAGTGCTAGAGATCCCAGGACAACTGAGACCCAGTACTTC | TRBJ2-5 | many | TRBV20-1 | NA
CASTTGSGEQYF | TGTGCCTCCACGACAGGTTCTGGCGAGCAGTACTTC | TRBJ2-7 | many | TRBV11-2 | NA
CASLPGTGRNTEAFF | TGTGCCAGCTTACCGGGGACGGGAAGGAACACTGAAGCTTTCTTT | TRBJ1-1 | many | TRBV18 | NA
CASRTTPTAADEQYF | TGTGCCAGCCGAACAACACCGACGGCCGCGGACGAGCAGTACTTC | TRBJ2-7 | few | TRBV6-1 | NA
CSVTGTPYEQYF | TGCAGCGTGACAGGGACGCCCTACGAGCAGTACTTC | TRBJ2-7 | many | TRBV29-1 | TRBD1
CASMVGRRATGELFF | TGTGCCAGTATGGTAGGGAGACGGGCCACCGGGGAGCTGTTTTTT | TRBJ2-2 | few | TRBV19 | NA
CASSSGLAGEGADTQYF | TGTGCCAGCTCGTCGGGACTAGCGGGAGAGGGGGCAGATACGCAGTATTTT | TRBJ2-3 | NA | TRBV18 | TRBD2
CATSRVSSGNNEQFF | TGTGCCACCAGCAGAGTCTCCAGCGGTAACAATGAGCAGTTCTTC | TRBJ2-1 | NA | TRBV15 | NA
CSASPLAGVGEQYF | TGCAGTGCTAGCCCGCTAGCGGGAGTGGGAGAGCAGTACTTC | TRBJ2-7 | few | TRBV20-1 | TRBD2
CASSQDREETQYF | TGCGCCAGCAGTCAGGACAGGGAAGAGACCCAGTACTTC | TRBJ2-5 | few | TRBV10-1 | TRBD1
CASSLRGTYNEQFF | TGTGCCAGCAGCCTAAGGGGTACCTACAATGAGCAGTTCTTC | TRBJ2-1 | many | TRBV11-2 | NA
CASSFQTNYGYTF | TGTGCCAGCAGTTTCCAAACTAACTATGGCTACACCTTC | TRBJ1-2 | many | TRBV28 | NA
CASSALEQGFTGANVLTF | TGTGCCAGCAGCGCCCTGGAACAGGGGTTCACTGGGGCCAACGTCCTGACTTTC | TRBJ2-6 | NA | TRBV7-9 | TRBD1
CAITGQGAGGQYF | TGTGCCATCACTGGACAGGGGGCGGGAGGGCAGTACTTC | TRBJ2-7 | NA | TRBV2 | TRBD1
CATSRGQKNSPLHF | TGTGCCACCAGCAGGGGACAGAAGAATTCACCCCTCCACTTT | TRBJ1-6 | many | TRBV15 | TRBD1
CASSFRDRGGGYTF | TGTGCCAGCAGCTTCCGGGACAGGGGTGGTGGCTACACCTTC | TRBJ1-2 | many | TRBV5-6 | TRBD1
CASSEIPSRPEAFF | TGTGCCAGCAGTGAAATTCCCAGCCGGCCTGAAGCTTTCTTT | TRBJ1-1 | many | TRBV6-1 | NA
CASSYFPGQRSSYNSPLHF | TGTGCCAGCAGTTACTTCCCGGGACAAAGGAGCTCCTATAATTCACCCCTCCACTTT | TRBJ1-6 | few | TRBV6-6 | NA
CSVGTGDQETQYF | TGCAGTGTTGGTACAGGGGACCAAGAGACCCAGTACTTC | TRBJ2-5 | many | TRBV20-1 | TRBD1
CASRSAAHNSPLHF | TGTGCCAGCAGATCCGCCGCCCATAATTCACCCCTCCACTTT | TRBJ1-6 | once | TRBV7-9 | NA
CASSDLQVFEQYF | TGTGCCAGCAGTGACCTCCAAGTGTTCGAGCAGTACTTC | TRBJ2-7 | NA | TRBV25-1 | NA
CASSEAWTSNSPLHF | TGTGCCAGCAGTGAAGCTTGGACCTCTAATTCACCCCTCCACTTT | TRBJ1-6 | NA | TRBV6-1 | NA
CASSYQLDRGGSYNEQFF | TGTGCCAGCAGCTACCAACTAGATCGTGGAGGGTCCTACAATGAGCAGTTCTTC | TRBJ2-1 | many | TRBV7-9 | NA
CASSPQESEQFF | TGTGCCAGCAGCCCGCAGGAGAGCGAGCAGTTCTTC | TRBJ2-1 | many | TRBV11-1 | NA
CASSQDDRAEQYF | TGTGCCAGCAGCCAAGATGACCGCGCCGAGCAGTACTTC | TRBJ2-7 | many | TRBV3-1 | NA
CASIPLGGGDTEAFF | TGTGCCAGCATCCCGTTGGGGGGGGGGGACACTGAAGCTTTCTTT | TRBJ1-1 | many | TRBV5-4 | NA
CASSYSRGGSNQPQHF | TGTGCCAGCAGTTACTCACGTGGGGGTAGCAATCAGCCCCAGCATTTT | TRBJ1-5 | few | TRBV6-5 | NA
CASSADGQGFYEQYF | TGTGCCAGCAGCGCCGACGGACAGGGTTTCTACGAGCAGTACTTC | TRBJ2-7 | many | TRBV9 | TRBD1
CSARGRHRELFF | TGCAGTGCGAGGGGGCGTCACCGGGAGCTGTTTTTT | TRBJ2-2 | many | TRBV20-1 | TRBD1
CASSISRANTEAFF | TGTGCCAGTAGTATCTCCAGGGCGAACACTGAAGCTTTCTTT | TRBJ1-1 | few | TRBV19 | NA
CASSDTLMQFF | TGTGCCAGCAGTGATACCCTAATGCAGTTCTTC | TRBJ2-1 | NA | TRBV6-1 | NA
CASNERDGQVEAFF | TGTGCCAGCAACGAAAGGGACGGACAGGTTGAAGCTTTCTTT | TRBJ1-1 | many | TRBV28 | TRBD1
CASRQRESRRNEQFF | TGTGCCAGCAGACAGCGGGAGTCCCGACGTAATGAGCAGTTCTTC | TRBJ2-1 | many | TRBV27 | TRBD2
CASRRAGIDTGELFF | TGTGCCAGCAGAAGAGCGGGAATAGACACCGGGGAGCTGTTTTTT | TRBJ2-2 | NA | TRBV12-3/TRBV12-4 | TRBD2
CASSLFILSGANVLTF | TGTGCCAGCAGTTTATTTATTCTCTCTGGGGCCAACGTCCTGACTTTC | TRBJ2-6 | few | TRBV12-3/TRBV12-4 | NA
CASSYGRSIVGDQYF | TGTGCCAGCAGTTACGGTCGGAGTATTGTGGGTGACCAGTACTTC | TRBJ2-5 | many | TRBV6-5 | NA
CASSLGPRVGFGEQYF | TGCGCCAGCAGCTTGGGTCCCAGGGTGGGATTTGGAGAGCAGTACTTC | TRBJ2-7 | many | TRBV5-1 | NA
CASSRYGPQGEVAKNIQYF | TGTGCCAGTAGTAGGTACGGCCCGCAGGGGGAGGTGGCCAAAAACATTCAGTACTTC | TRBJ2-4 | NA | TRBV19 | NA
CSVKARLAGSYNEQYF | TGCAGCGTCAAGGCCCGACTAGCGGGGTCCTACAATGAGCAGTACTTC | TRBJ2-7 | NA | TRBV29-1 | TRBD2
CASSLEQGNTEAFF | TGCGCCAGCAGCTTGGAACAGGGGAACACTGAAGCTTTCTTT | TRBJ1-1 | NA | TRBV5-1 | NA
CASSLASGRGEQYF | TGTGCCAGCAGCTTAGCTAGCGGGAGGGGAGAGCAGTACTTC | TRBJ2-7 | many | TRBV7-9 | TRBD2
CASSPTSGRITAYEQYF | TGTGCCAGCAGCCCGACTAGCGGGAGAATCACAGCCTACGAGCAGTACTTC | TRBJ2-7 | few | TRBV6-1 | TRBD2
CASNPGTGATDTQYF | TGCGCCAGCAACCCCGGGACAGGGGCCACAGATACGCAGTATTTT | TRBJ2-3 | NA | TRBV5-1 | TRBD1
CASWQGVVNQPQHF | TGTGCCAGCTGGCAAGGGGTGGTTAATCAGCCCCAGCATTTT | TRBJ1-5 | many | TRBV6-1 | NA
CASGRWANTGELFF | TGTGCCAGTGGAAGGTGGGCAAACACCGGGGAGCTGTTTTTT | TRBJ2-2 | few | TRBV19 | NA
CSVPTRDRDPGGGEKLFF | TGCAGCGTTCCAACGCGGGACAGGGACCCCGGGGGGGGAGAAAAACTGTTTTTT | TRBJ1-4 | NA | TRBV29-1 | TRBD1
CASNKQGRAFF | TGTGCCAGCAACAAACAGGGGAGAGCTTTCTTT | TRBJ1-1 | many | TRBV28 | TRBD1